The next 7 T cell receptor beta chains were all read from a single sample in a study of Ad26.COV2.S vaccination and SARS-CoV-2 variants. Assay used: immunoSEQ multiplex PCR; TCRdb lists only in-frame clones, some missing. The sample includes roughly 320,000 clones, roughly 84% seen only once; the top ten take around 3.5%. The treatment is: roughly 18 received Ad26.COV2.S at low or high dose, single or two shots; about 5 received placebo; per-sample allocation not given. It was on day 63 after the first vaccine or placebo injection that samples were taken. Sequencing used peripheral blood, obtained in a trial of Ad26.COV2.S vaccine versus placebo. These receptor sequences come from a person between 18 and 60 years old who received the Ad26.COV2.S COVID-19 vaccine or a placebo.

The gene calls are TRBV12-3 or TRBV12-4 and TRBJ2-4; D call uncertain. V was clipped by 2 bases and J by 3 bases, with 5 bases between them. There are 13 residues in the CDR3. This CDR3 is CASSLSNKNIQYF. CDR3 sequence (DNA): TGTGCCAGCAGTTTATCGAACAAAAACATTCAGTACTTC.

The chain joins TRBV6-5 to TRBJ1-4; tentatively, D is TRBD1 (5 bases). V dropped 6 bases and J dropped 4 bases, with 12 bases sitting between them. Germline CDR1 MNHEY, CDR2 SVGAGI. The CDR3 runs 14 residues. This CDR3 reads CASSYGADNEKLFF. In DNA, the CDR3 is TGTGCCAGCAGCTACGGGGCGGATAATGAAAAACTGTTTTTT.

The chain has TRBV5-1 and TRBJ2-5, with 8 bases fitting TRBD1. The CDR3 is 15 amino acids. The J segment lost 5 bases and the V segment lost 4 bases, leaving 10 bases of the junction unmatched. Germline CDR1 SGHRS, CDR2 YFSETQ. CDR3 loop: CASSAALTGDETQYF. The CDR3 region has the DNA TGCGCCAGCAGCGCTGCATTGACAGGGGACGAGACCCAGTACTTC. The full variable domain, its missing parts supplied by reference TRBV5-1 and TRBJ2-5, is KAGVTQTPRYLIKTRGQQVTLSCSPISGHRSVSWYQQTPGQGLQFLFEYFSETQRNKGNFPGRFSGRQFSNSRSEMNVSTLELGDSALYLCASSAALTGDETQYFGPGTRLLVL.

This chain links TRBV14 with TRBJ1-4, with 11 bases identical to TRBD1. Trimming took 4 bases from V and 11 from J; bases not matched to a gene: 9. CDR3 size: 15 residues. Per the germline V gene, CDR1 is SGHDN and CDR2 is FVKESK. CDR3 region: CASSLNLGQGGKLFF. The CDR3 DNA reads as TGTGCCAGCAGCCTTAATTTGGGACAGGGGGGGAAACTGTTTTTT. The variable domain in full, with the rest retrieved from reference TRBV14 and TRBJ1-4, is EAGVTQFPSHSVIEKGQTVTLRCDPISGHDNLYWYRRVMGKEIKFLLHFVKESKQDESGMPNNRFLAERTGGTYSTLKVQPAELEDSGVYFCASSLNLGQGGKLFFGSGTQLSVL.

About this clone itself: Different DNA sequences within this sample yield the same CDR3. The rearrangement links TRBV20-1 to TRBJ2-7; D unresolved. Trimming took off 3 bases at V and 5 bases at J, with 8 bases between the two ends. The CDR3 extends over 11 amino acids. From germline, CDR1 is DFQATT and CDR2 SNEGSKA (reference sequence). In DNA, the CDR3 is TGCAGTGCTAGGTCAGGCCACGAGCAGTACTTC. Translating it yields CSARSGHEQYF.

The chain couples TRBV3-1 (or the pseudogene TRBV3-2) to TRBJ1-4; D not certain. The CDR3 has 15 residues. Between the trimmed V and J ends, which lost 0 bases and 2 bases, there was a span of 7 bases. Germline V gives CDR1 LGHDT, CDR2 YNNKEL (reference sequence). CDR3 sequence: CASSQDSGTNEKLFF. The DNA of the CDR3 is TGTGCCAGCAGCCAAGATTCGGGGACTAATGAAAAACTGTTTTTT.

V gene TRBV7-6 combines with J gene TRBJ2-2; 8 bases fit TRBD1. Trimming removed 2 bases from V and 4 bases from J; junction bases left unmatched: 6. The CDR3 is 16 residues long. CDR1 SGHVS and CDR2 FNYEAQ come from the germline V gene. In DNA, the CDR3 is TGTGCCAGCAGCTTAAATGGACAGGGAGGCACCGGGGAGCTGTTTTTT. Translating gives CASSLNGQGGTGELFF.